This T cell receptor (beta chain) is from a study of a mutant IDH1 vaccine in newly diagnosed glioma. Study information: Treated patients, averaging approximately 40 years, were roughly 60% male and approximately 38% female.

Data came from immunoSEQ multiplex PCR; TCRdb stores just in-frame clones and leaves some out. The table includes over 55,000 clones, 82% detected once. Time point denoted: week 5, during vaccination. Doses of 300 ug of mutant IDH1 20-mer peptide were given with topical imiquimod. The V gene's germline CDR1 is MGHRA and CDR2 YSYEKL. The CDR3 length is 16 residues. The V end lost 5 bases, the J end lost 0 bases, and 14 bases lay between the germline ends. With regard to this clone: Its antigen is undetermined.

Here the sequenced sample was PBMCs, taken from a glioma patient whose treatment included an IDH1 peptide vaccine. The clonotype originates from a woman between 18 and 29 years old with glioma. Some clones in this sample may be carry-over from other donors' samples. The rearrangement uses TRBV4-1 and TRBJ1-3; weak D call: TRBD1 (5 bases). The CDR3 loop is CASSDPGRGSGNTIYF. CDR3 coding DNA: TGCGCCAGCAGCGACCCGGGGCGGGGCTCTGGAAACACCATATATTTT.